This T cell receptor beta chain was captured by sequencing in a study of regulatory T cells in long-lasting Graves disease. This clonotype was counted at least ten times. Antigen: not known. Study results and limitations: There were preferences for TRBV28, TRBJ1-2 and TRBJ2-5 in persistent disease.

The CDR3 extends over 15 amino acids. Germline CDR1 reads SNHLY; CDR2 reads FYNNEI. Trimming removed 0 bases from V and 5 bases from J; junction bases left unmatched: 4. Sequencing libraries for TCR beta were prepared with iRepertoire HTBI primers and Arm-PCR of CDR3 regions. TCRdb processed the multiplex PCR reads anew with MiXCR; each CDR3 protein has one entry. Among approximately 470,000 distinct CDR3 sequences listed, about 17% were seen once. Stated time point: newly diagnosed GD, antithyroid drugs for less than 3 months. Extracted RNA from PBMCs served as the source of the TCR library. The same data also went into a second study, on T cells in Graves' hyperthyroidism and ophthalmopathy. That work adds: HTBI primers were the set used in a first-round RT-PCR of the TCR CDR3.

The rearrangement joins TRBV2 to TRBJ2-5, with TRBD1 matching 9 bases. Sequenced here: peripheral blood mononuclear cells (PBMCs), sampled at new diagnosis, from a patient treated with antithyroid drugs. This receptor was taken from a man aged 40-55 years with Graves disease. CDR3 sequence (DNA): TGTGCCAGCAGTGAAGCCGGGACAGGGTACGAGACCCAGTACTTC. This sequence encodes CASSEAGTGYETQYF.